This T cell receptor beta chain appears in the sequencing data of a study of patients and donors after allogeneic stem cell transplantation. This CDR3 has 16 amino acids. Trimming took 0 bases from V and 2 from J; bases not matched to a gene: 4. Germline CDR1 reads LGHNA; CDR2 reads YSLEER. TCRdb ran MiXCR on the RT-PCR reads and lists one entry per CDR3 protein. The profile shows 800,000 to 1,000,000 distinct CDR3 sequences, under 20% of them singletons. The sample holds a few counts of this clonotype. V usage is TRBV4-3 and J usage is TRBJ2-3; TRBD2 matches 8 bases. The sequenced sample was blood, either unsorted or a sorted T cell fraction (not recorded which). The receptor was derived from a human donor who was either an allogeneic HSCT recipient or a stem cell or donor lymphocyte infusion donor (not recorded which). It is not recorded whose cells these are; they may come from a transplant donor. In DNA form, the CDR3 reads TGCGCCAGCAGCCAAGAGGTAGCGGGGAACACAGATACGCAGTATTTT. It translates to CASSQEVAGNTDTQYF.